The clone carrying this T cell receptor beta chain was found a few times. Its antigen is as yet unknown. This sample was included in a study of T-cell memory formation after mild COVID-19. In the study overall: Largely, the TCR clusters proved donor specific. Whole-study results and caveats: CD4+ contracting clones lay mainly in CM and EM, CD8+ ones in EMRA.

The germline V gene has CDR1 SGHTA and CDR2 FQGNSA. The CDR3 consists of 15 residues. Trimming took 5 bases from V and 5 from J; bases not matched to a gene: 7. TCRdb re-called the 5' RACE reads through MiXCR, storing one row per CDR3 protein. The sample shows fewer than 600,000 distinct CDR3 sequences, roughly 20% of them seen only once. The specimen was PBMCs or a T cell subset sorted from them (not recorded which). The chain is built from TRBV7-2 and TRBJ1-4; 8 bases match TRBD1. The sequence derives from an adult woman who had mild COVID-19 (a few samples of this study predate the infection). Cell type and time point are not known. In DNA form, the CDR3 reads TGTGCCAGCAGCCGAGACAGGGGAAGGAATGAAAAACTGTTTTTT. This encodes CASSRDRGRNEKLFF.